This record covers a single T cell receptor (beta chain). Its antigen remains unidentified. The data were obtained in a study of T cell responses to AZD1222 COVID-19 vaccine. General study results and limits: Nearly half of spike-specific TCRs reportedly target unmutated variant regions. Donors in the cohort were predominantly white British and more often female, and clonal diversity was possibly underestimated.

Generated by immunoSEQ multiplex PCR, the TCRdb table keeps only in-frame clones and is missing some. Of about 88,000 clones in the sample, about 88% were seen once. V was clipped by 8 bases and J by 11 bases; unmatched bases: 8. Germline CDR1 MNHEY, CDR2 SVGAGI. The CDR3 runs 13 residues. The origin of this receptor is an adult who received the AZD1222 COVID-19 vaccine. The sequenced sample was peripheral blood, obtained 28 days after the second AZD1222 dose. V gene TRBV6-5 combines with J gene TRBJ1-6, with 8 bases fitting TRBD1. CDR3 nucleotide sequence: TGTGCCAGCTCAGGGGGCGGGAGGGCACCCCTCCACTTT. It encodes CASSGGGRAPLHF.